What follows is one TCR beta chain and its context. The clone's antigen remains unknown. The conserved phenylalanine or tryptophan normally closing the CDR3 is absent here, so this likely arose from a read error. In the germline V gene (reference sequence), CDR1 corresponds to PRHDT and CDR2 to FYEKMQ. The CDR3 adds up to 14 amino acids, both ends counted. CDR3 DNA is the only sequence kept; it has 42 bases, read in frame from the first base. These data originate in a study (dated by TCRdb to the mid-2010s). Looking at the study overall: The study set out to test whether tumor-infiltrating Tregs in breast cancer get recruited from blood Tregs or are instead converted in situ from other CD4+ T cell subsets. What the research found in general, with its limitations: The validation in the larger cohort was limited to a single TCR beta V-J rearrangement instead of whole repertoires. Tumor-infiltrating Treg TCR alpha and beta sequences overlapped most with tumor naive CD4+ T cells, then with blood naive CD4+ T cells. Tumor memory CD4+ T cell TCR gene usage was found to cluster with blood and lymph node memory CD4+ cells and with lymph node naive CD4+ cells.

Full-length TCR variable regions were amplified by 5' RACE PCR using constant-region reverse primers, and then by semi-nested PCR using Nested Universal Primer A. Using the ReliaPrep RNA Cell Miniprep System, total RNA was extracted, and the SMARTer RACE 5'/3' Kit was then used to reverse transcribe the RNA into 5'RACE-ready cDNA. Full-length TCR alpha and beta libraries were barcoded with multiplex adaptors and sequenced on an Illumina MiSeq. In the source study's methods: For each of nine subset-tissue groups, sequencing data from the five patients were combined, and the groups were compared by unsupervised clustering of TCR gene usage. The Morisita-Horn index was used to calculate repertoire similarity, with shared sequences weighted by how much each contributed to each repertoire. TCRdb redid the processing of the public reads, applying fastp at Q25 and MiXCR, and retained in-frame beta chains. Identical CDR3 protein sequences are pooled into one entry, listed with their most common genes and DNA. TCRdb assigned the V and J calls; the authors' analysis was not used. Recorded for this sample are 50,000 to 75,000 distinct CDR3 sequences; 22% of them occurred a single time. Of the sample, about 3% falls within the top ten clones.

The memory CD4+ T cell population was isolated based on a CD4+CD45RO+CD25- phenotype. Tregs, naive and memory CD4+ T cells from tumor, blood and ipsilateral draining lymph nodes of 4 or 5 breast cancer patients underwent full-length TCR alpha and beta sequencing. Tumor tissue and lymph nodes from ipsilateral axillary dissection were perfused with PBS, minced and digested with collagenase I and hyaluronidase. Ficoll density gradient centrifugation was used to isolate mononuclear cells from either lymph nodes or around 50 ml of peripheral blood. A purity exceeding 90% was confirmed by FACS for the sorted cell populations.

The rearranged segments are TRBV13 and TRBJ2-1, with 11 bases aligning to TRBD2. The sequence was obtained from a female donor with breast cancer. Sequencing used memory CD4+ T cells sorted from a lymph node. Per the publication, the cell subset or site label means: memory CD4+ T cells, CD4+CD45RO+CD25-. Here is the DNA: TGTGCCAGCGGCTTCGGGACTAGCGGCGATGAGCAGTTCCTC. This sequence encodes CASGFGTSGDEQFL.